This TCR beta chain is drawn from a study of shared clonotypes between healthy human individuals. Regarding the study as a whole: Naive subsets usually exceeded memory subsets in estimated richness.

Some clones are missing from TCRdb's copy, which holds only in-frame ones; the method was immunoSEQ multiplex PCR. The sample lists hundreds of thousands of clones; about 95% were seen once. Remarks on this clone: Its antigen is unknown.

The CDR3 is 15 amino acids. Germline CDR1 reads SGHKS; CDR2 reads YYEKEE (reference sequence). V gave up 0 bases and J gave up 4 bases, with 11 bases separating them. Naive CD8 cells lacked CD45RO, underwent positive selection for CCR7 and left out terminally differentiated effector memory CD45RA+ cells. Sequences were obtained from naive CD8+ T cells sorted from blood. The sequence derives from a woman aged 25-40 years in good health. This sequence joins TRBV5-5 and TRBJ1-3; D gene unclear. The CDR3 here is CASSLGRRIGNTIYF. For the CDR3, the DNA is TGTGCCAGCAGCTTGGGCAGAAGAATCGGAAACACCATATATTTT.